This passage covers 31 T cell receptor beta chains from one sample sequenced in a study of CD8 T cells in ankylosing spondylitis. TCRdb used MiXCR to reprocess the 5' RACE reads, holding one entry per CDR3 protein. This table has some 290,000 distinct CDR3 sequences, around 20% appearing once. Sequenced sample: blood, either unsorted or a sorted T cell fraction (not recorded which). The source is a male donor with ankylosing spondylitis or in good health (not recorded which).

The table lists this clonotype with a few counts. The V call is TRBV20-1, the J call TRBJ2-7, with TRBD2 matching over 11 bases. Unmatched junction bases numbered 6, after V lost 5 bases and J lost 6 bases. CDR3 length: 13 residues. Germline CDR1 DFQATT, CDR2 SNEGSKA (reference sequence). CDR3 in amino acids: CSALSGRAGEQYV. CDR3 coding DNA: TGCAGTGCTCTTAGCGGGAGGGCCGGCGAGCAGTACGTC.

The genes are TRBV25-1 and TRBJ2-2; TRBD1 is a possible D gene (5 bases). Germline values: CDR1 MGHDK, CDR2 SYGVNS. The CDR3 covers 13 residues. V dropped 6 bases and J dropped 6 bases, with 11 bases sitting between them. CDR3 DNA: TGTGCCAGCAGAAAACCAGGGTCCGGGGAGCTGTTTTTT. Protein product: CASRKPGSGELFF.

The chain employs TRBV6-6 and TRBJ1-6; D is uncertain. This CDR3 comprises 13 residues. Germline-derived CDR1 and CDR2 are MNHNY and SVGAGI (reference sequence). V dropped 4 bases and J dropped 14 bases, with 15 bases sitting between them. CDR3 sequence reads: CASSLSTVLALHF. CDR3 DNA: TGTGCCAGCAGTTTATCCACGGTATTAGCCCTCCACTTT.

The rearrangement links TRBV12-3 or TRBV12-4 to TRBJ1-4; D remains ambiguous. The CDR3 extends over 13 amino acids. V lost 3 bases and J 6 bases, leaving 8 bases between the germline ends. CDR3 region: CASSFAGDEKLFF. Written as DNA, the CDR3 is TGTGCCAGCAGTTTTGCCGGTGATGAAAAACTGTTTTTT.

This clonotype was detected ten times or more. In DNA form, the CDR3 reads TGTGCCACCAGCAGAGCTCGGAGAAACAATGAGCAGTTCTTC. This translates into CATSRARRNNEQFF. V and J are TRBV15 and TRBJ2-1; no clear D. Germline values: CDR1 LNHNV, CDR2 YYDKDF (reference sequence). Trimming removed 1 base from V and 5 bases from J, with 9 bases in between. CDR3 size: 14 residues.

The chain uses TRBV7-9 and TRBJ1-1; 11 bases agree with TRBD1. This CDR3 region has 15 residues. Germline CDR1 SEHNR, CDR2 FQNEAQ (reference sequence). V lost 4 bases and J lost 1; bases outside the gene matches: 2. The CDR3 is CASSSGQGANTEAFF. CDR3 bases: TGTGCCAGCAGCTCCGGACAGGGGGCGAACACTGAAGCTTTCTTT.

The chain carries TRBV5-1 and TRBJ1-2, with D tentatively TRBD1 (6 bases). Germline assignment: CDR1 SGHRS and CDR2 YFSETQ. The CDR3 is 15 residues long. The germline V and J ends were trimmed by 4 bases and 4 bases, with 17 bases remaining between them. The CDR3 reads CASSGGTGSSYGYTF. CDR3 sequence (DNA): TGCGCCAGCAGCGGAGGAACAGGGAGTTCCTATGGCTACACCTTC.

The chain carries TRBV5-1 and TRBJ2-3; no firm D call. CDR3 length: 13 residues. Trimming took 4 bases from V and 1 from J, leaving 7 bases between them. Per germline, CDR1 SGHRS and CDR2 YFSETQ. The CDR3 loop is CASSQDGTDTQYF. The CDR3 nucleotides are TGCGCCAGCAGCCAGGACGGCACAGATACGCAGTATTTT.

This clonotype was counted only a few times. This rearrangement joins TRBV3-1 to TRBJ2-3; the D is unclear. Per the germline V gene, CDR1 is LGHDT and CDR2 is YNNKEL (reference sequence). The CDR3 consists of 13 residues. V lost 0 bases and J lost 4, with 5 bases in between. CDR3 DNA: TGTGCCAGCAGCCAAGATGGGGCAGATACGCAGTATTTT. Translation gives CASSQDGADTQYF.

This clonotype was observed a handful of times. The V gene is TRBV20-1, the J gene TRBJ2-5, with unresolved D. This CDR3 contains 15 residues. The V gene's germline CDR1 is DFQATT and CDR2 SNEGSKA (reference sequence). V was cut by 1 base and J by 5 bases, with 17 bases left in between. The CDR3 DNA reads TGCAGTGCTAGAGCCCCTGACCCGCAGGTTGAGACCCAGTACTTC. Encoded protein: CSARAPDPQVETQYF.

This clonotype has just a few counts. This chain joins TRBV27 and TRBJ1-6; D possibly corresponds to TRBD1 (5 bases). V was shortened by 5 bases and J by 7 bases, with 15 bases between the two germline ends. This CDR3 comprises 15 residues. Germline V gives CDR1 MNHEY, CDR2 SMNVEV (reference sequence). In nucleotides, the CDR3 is TGTGCCAGCAGTCCATCGGGACTCTTAAATTCACCCCTCCACTTT. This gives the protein CASSPSGLLNSPLHF.

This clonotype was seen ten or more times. Written as DNA, the CDR3 is TGCGCCAGCAGCTTGTATGCTAGCGCAAACACCGGGGAGCTGTTTTTT. It encodes CASSLYASANTGELFF. The chain is built from TRBV5-1 and TRBJ2-2; a possible D gene is TRBD2 (6 bases). The CDR3 has 16 amino acids. Germline values: CDR1 SGHRS, CDR2 YFSETQ. Trimming removed 1 base at V and 2 bases at J, with 12 bases between.

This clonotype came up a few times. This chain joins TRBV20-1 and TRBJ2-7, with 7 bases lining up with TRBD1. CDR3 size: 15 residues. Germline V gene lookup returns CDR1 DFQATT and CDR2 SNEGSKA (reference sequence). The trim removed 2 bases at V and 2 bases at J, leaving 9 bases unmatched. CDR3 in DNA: TGCAGTGCTAGAACTACCGACAGGGTCCCCTACGAGCAGTACGTC. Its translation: CSARTTDRVPYEQYV.

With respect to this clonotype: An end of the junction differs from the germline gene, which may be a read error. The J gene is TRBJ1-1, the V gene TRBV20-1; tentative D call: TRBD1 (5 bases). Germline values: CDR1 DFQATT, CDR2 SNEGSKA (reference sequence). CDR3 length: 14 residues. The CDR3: CSAREGTVNTEAFF. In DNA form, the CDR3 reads TGCAGTGCCAGAGAGGGGACGGTGAACACTGAAGCTTTCTTT.

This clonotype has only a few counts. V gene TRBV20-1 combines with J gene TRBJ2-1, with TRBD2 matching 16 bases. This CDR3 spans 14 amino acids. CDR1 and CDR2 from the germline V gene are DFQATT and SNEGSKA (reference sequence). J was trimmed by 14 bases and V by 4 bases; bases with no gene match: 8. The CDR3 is CSATGLAGGPREFF. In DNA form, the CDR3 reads TGCAGTGCTACGGGACTAGCGGGGGGGCCGCGGGAGTTCTTC.

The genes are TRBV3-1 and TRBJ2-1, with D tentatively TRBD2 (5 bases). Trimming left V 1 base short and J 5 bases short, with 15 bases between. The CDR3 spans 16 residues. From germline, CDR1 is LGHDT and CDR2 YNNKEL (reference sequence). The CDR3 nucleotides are TGTGCCAGCAGCCAAGGACCTTTAGCGCCTAACAATGAGCAGTTCTTC. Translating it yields CASSQGPLAPNNEQFF.

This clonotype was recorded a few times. CDR3 region: CASSLAASVTTGELFF. DNA for the CDR3: TGCGCCAGCAGCTTGGCGGCTAGCGTAACCACCGGGGAGCTGTTTTTT. The chain combines TRBV5-1 with TRBJ2-2; perhaps TRBD2 as D (6 bases). The length of the CDR3 is 16 residues. The germline gives CDR1 SGHRS, CDR2 YFSETQ. V was pared by 0 bases and J by 4 bases, with 13 bases between.

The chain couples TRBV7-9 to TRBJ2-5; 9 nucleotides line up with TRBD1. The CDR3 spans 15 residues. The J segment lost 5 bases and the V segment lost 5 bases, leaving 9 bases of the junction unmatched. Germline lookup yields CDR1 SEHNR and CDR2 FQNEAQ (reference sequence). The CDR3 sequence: CASSPRQGDFETQYF. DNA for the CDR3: TGTGCCAGCAGCCCCCGACAGGGGGACTTCGAGACCCAGTACTTC.

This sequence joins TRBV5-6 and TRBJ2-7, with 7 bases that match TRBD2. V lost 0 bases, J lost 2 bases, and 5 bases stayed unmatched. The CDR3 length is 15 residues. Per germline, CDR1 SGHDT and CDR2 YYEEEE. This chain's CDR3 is CASSLGLAETYEQYV. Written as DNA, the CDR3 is TGTGCCAGCAGCTTGGGACTAGCTGAGACCTACGAGCAGTACGTC.

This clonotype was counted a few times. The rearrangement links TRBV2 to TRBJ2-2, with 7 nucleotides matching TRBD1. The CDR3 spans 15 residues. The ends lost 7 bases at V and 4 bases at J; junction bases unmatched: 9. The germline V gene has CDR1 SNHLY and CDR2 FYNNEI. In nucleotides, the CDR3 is TGTGCCAGCACGTGGGACAGAGCCATCACCGGGGAGCTGTTTTTT. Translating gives CASTWDRAITGELFF.

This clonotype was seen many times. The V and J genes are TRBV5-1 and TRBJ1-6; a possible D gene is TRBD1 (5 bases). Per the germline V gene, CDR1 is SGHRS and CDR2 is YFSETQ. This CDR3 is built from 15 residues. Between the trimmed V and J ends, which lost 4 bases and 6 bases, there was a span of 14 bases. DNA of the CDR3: TGCGCCAGCAGCGAGAGGCAGGGAGGTAATTCACCCCTCCACTTT. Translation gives CASSERQGGNSPLHF.

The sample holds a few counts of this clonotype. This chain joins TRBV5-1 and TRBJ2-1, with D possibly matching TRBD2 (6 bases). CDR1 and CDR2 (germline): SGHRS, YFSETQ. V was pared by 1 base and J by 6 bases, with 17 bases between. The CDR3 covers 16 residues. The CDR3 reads CASSLFSAGGFNEQFF. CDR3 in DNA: TGCGCCAGCAGCTTGTTTTCGGCAGGAGGGTTCAATGAGCAGTTCTTC. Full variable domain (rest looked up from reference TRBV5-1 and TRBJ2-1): KAGVTQTPRYLIKTRGQQVTLSCSPISGHRSVSWYQQTPGQGLQFLFEYFSETQRNKGNFPGRFSGRQFSNSRSEMNVSTLELGDSALYLCASSLFSAGGFNEQFFGPGTRLTVL.

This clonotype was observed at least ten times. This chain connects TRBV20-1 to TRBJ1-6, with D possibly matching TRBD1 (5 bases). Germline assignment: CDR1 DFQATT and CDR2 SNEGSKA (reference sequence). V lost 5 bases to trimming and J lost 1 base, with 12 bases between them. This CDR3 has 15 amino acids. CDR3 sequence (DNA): TGCAGTGCTTCAGGGACCGAATCCTATAATTCACCCCTCCACTTT. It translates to CSASGTESYNSPLHF.

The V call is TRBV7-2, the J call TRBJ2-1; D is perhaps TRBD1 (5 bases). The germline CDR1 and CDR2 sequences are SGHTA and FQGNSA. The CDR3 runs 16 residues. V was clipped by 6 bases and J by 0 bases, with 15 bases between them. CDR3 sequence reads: CASRGHGPNSYNEQFF. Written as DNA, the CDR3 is TGTGCCAGCAGAGGACACGGACCGAACTCCTACAATGAGCAGTTCTTC. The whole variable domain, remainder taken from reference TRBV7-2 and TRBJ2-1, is GAGVSQSPSNKVTEKGKDVELRCDPISGHTALYWYRQSLGQGLEFLIYFQGNSAPDKSGLPSDRFSAERTGGSVSTLTIQRTQQEDSAVYLCASRGHGPNSYNEQFFGPGTRLTVL.

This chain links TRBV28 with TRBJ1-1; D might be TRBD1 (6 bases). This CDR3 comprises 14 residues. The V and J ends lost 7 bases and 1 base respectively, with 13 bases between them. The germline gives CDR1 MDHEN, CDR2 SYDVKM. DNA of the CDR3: TGTGCCAGCACCCCGGGACACTCGAACACTGAAGCTTTCTTT. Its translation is CASTPGHSNTEAFF.

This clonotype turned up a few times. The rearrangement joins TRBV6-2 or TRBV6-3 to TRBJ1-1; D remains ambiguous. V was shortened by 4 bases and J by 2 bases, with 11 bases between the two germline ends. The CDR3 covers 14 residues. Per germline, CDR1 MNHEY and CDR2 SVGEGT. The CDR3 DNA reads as TGTGCCAGCAGTTCGGCAGACCTTAACACTGAAGCTTTCTTT. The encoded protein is CASSSADLNTEAFF.

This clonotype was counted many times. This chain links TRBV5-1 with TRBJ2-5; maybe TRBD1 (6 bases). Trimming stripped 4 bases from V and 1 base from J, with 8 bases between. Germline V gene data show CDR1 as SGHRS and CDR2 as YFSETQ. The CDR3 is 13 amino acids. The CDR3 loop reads CASSRDIQETQYF. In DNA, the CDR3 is TGCGCCAGCAGCCGGGACATCCAAGAGACCCAGTACTTC.

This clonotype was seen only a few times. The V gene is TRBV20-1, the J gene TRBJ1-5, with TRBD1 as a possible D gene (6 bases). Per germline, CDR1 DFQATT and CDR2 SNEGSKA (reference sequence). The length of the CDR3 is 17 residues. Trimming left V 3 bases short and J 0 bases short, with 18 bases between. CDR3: CSASWSTGIYSNQPQHF. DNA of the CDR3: TGCAGTGCTAGTTGGAGTACAGGGATTTATAGCAATCAGCCCCAGCATTTT.

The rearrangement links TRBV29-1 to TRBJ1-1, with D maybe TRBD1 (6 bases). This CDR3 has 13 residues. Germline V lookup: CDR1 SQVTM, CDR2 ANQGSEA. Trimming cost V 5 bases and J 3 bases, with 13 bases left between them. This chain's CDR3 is CSVLGGRYTEAFF. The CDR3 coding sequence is TGCAGCGTTCTGGGGGGGCGGTACACTGAAGCTTTCTTT.

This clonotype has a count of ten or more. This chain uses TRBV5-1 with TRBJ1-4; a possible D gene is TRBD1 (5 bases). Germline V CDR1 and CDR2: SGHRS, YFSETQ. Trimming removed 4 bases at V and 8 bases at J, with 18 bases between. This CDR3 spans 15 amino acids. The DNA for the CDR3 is TGCGCCAGCAGCGAAAACAGGTACCGGCAAGAAAAACTGTTTTTT. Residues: CASSENRYRQEKLFF.

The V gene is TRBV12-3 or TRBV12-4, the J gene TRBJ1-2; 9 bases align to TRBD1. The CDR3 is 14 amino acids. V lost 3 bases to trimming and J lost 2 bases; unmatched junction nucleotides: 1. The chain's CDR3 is CASSLTGGNYGYTF. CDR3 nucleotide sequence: TGTGCCAGCAGTTTGACAGGGGGGAACTATGGCTACACCTTC.